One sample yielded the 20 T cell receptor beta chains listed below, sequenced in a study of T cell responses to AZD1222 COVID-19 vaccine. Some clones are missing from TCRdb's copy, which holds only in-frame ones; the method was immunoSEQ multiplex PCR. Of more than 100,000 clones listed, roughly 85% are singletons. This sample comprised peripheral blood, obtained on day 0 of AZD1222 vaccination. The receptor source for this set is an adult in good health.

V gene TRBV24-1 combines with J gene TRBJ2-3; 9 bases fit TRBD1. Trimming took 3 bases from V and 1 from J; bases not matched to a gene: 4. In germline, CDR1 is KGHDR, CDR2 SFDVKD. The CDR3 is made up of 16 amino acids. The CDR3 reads CATSDRRDRGTDTQYF. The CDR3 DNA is TGTGCCACCAGTGATAGGCGGGACAGGGGCACAGATACGCAGTATTTT.

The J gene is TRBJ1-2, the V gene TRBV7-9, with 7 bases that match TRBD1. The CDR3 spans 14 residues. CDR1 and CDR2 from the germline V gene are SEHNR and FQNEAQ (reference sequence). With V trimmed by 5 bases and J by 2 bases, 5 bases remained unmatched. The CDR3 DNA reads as TGTGCCAGCAGCCTGGGACAGCAGAACTATGGCTACACCTTC. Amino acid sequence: CASSLGQQNYGYTF. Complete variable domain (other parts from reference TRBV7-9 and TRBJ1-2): DTGVSQNPRHKITKRGQNVTFRCDPISEHNRLYWYRQTLGQGPEFLTYFQNEAQLEKSRLLSDRFSAERPKGSFSTLEIQRTEQGDSAMYLCASSLGQQNYGYTFGSGTRLTVV.

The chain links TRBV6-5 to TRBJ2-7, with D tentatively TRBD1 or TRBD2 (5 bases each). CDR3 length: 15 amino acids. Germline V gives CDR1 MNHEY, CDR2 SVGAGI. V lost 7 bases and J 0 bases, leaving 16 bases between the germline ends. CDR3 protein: CASNPRDVGSYEQYF. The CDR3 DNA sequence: TGTGCCAGCAACCCTCGGGACGTGGGCTCCTACGAGCAGTACTTC.

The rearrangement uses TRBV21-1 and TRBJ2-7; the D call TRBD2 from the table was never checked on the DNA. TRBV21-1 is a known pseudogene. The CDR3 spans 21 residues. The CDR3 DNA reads TGTGCCAGCAGCAAAAATTGGGCAACGGGACTAGCGGACAAGGGGTCCTACGAGCAGTACTTC. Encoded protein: CASSKNWATGLADKGSYEQYF.

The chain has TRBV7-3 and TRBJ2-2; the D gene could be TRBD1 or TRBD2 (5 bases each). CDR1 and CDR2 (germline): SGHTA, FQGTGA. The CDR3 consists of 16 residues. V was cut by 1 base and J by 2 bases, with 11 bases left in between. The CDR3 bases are TGTGCCAGCAGCTTAATATCTGGGACCAACACCGGGGAGCTGTTTTTT. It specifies CASSLISGTNTGELFF.

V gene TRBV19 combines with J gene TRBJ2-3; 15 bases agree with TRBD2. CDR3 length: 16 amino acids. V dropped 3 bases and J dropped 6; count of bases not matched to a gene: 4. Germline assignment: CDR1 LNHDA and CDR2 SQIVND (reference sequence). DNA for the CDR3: TGTGCCAGTAGTATGGGGACTAGCGGGAGGCCCGATACGCAGTATTTT. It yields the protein CASSMGTSGRPDTQYF.

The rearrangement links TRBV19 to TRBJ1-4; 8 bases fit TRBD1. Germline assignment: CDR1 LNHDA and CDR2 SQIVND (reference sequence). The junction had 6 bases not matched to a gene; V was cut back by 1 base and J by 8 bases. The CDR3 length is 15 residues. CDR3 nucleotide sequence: TGTGCCAGTAGTATAGTAGGGACAGGTCACGAAAAACTGTTTTTT. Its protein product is CASSIVGTGHEKLFF. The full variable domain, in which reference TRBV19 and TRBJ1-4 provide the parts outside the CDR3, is DGGITQSPKYLFRKEGQNVTLSCEQNLNHDAMYWYRQDPGQGLRLIYYSQIVNDFQKGDIAEGYSVSREKKESFPLTVTSAQKNPTAFYLCASSIVGTGHEKLFFGSGTQLSVL.

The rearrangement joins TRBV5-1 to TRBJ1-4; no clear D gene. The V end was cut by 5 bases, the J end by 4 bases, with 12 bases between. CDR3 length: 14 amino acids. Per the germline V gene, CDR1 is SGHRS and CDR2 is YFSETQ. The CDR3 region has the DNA TGCGCCAGCAGAGAAAGTCCCAATAATGAAAAACTGTTTTTT. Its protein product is CASRESPNNEKLFF.

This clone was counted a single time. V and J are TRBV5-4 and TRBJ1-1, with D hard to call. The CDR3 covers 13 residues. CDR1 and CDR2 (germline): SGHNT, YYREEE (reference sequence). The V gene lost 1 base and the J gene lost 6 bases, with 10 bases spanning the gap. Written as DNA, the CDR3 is TGTGCCAGCAGCTTGTGGGGAGGCGCTGAAGCTTTCTTT. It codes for CASSLWGGAEAFF.

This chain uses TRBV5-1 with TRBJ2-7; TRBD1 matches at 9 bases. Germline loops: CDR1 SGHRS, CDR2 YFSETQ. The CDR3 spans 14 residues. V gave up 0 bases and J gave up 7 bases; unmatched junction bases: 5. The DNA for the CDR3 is TGCGCCAGCAGCTTGGTACAGGGGGCGGGTGAGCAGTACTTC. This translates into CASSLVQGAGEQYF.

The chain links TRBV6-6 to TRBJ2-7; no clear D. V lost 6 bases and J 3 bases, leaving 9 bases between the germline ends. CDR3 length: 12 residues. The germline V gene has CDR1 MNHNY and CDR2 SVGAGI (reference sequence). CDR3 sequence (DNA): TGTGCCAGCAGACCCGAGCGCTACGAGCAGTACTTC. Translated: CASRPERYEQYF.

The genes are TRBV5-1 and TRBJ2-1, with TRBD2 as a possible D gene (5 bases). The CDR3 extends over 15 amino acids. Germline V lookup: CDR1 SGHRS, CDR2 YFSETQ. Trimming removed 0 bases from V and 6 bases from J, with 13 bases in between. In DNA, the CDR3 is TGCGCCAGCAGCTTGGTAACTAGTAAGCTCAATGAGCAGTTCTTC. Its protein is CASSLVTSKLNEQFF.

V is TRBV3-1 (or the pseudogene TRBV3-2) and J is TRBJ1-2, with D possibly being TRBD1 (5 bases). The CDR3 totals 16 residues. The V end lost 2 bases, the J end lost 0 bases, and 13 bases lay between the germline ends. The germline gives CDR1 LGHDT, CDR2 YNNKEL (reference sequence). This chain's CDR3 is CASSQPSGGANYGYTF. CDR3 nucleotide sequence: TGTGCCAGCAGCCAACCTAGCGGGGGTGCTAACTATGGCTACACCTTC.

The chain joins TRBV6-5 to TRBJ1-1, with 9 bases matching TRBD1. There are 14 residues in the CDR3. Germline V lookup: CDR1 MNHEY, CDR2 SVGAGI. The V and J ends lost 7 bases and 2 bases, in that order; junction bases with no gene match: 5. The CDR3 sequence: CASNHRGLNTEAFF. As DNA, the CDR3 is TGTGCCAGCAACCACAGGGGGCTCAACACTGAAGCTTTCTTT.

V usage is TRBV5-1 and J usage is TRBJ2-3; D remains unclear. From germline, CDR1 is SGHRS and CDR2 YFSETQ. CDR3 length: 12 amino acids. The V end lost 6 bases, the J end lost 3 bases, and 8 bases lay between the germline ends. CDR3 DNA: TGCGCCAGCAAGGTACTAACAGATACGCAGTATTTT. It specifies CASKVLTDTQYF.

Here the CDR3 DNA reads TGTGCCAGCAGCCGCCACCCCAGGAGTGTCCAAGAGACCCAGTACTTC. Translating gives CASSRHPRSVQETQYF. V gene TRBV3-1 (or the pseudogene TRBV3-2) combines with J gene TRBJ2-5; D unclear. Germline V gene sequence: CDR1 LGHDT, CDR2 YNNKEL (reference sequence). V lost 4 bases, J lost 1 base, and 16 bases lay in between. The CDR3 spans 16 residues.

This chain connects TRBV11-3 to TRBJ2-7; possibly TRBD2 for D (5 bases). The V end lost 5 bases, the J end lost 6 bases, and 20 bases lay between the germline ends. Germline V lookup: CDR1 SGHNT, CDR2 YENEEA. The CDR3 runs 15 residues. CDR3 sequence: CASSPTDGILGEQYF. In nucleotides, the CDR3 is TGTGCCAGCAGCCCAACGGACGGCATACTAGGCGAGCAGTACTTC.

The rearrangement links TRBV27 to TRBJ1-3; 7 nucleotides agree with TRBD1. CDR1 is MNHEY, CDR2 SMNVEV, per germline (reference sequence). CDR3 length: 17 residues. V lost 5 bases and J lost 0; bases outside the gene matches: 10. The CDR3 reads CASSRGGRKDSGNTIYF. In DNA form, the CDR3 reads TGTGCCAGCAGTCGAGGGGGCAGGAAAGACTCTGGAAACACCATATATTTT.

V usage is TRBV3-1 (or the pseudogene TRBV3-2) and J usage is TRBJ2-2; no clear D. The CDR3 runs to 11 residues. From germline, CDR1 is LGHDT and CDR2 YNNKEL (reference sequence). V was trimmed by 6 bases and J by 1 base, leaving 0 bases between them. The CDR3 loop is CASRNTGELFF. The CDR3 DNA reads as TGTGCCAGCAGGAACACCGGGGAGCTGTTTTTT.

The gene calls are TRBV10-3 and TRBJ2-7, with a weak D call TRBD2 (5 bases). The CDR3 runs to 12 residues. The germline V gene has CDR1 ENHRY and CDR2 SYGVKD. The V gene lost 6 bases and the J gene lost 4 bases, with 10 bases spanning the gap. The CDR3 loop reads CAISRLQYEQYF. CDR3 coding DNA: TGTGCCATCAGCAGACTACAATACGAGCAGTACTTC.